This T cell receptor (beta chain) was observed in a study of T cells in Graves' hyperthyroidism and ophthalmopathy (dated by TCRdb to about 2019). Some background on the complete study: Peripheral blood was collected at initial diagnosis, before any treatment. A discovery cohort of about a hundred patients, approximately 45 with Graves' ophthalmopathy and over 55 with stable Graves' hyperthyroidism, was used to find distinguishing TCR V-J signatures. Prospective prediction of ophthalmopathy was tested in an independent validation cohort of some 19 hyperthyroidism patients and around 16 patients who later progressed to ophthalmopathy. For training and testing, the 100 patients in the discovery cohort were randomly divided in a 7:3 ratio. Thyroid tissue and blood T-cell repertoires from about six Graves' hyperthyroidism patients were also compared in the study. After sampling, hyperthyroidism patients received methimazole starting at 30 mg daily, and ophthalmopathy patients received high-dose intravenous methylprednisolone. According to the paper, TCR Vbeta CDR3 sequencing was carried out on approximately 140 peripheral blood samples, which came from 40 to 45 ophthalmopathy, 70 to 80 hyperthyroidism and roughly 17 progressor patients. Points the paper makes about the study in general: No statistical method was used to fix the sample size in advance, and group allocation was not hidden from the investigators. Most expanded thyroid clonotypes (frequency above 0.001) were also detected in blood, suggesting blood repertoires may reflect thyroid immune responses. A model built on a 13 V-J signature distinguished ophthalmopathy from stable hyperthyroidism, reaching 87.88% sensitivity and 81.08% specificity in cross-validation and 80%/75% in testing. During validation, the model predicted progression to ophthalmopathy a median of roughly 7.1 months ahead of onset, with around 65% sensitivity and about 75% specificity.

Regarding this clonotype: What antigen it recognizes has not been identified. Within one base of it there is no much larger clone, and no base qualities were kept.

Ophthalmopathy patients had moderately to severely active disease, with a Clinical Activity Score of 3 or more, a NOSPECS grade of 4 or more, and a disease duration of less than 3 months. Patients with uncontrolled infections, other autoimmune diseases, pregnancy or lactation were excluded. Clinical symptoms, serum thyroxine and TRAb, thyroid ultrasound, and orbital computed tomography formed the basis for the diagnoses. Ficoll-Paque density gradient centrifugation was used to isolate PBMCs from around 10 ml of fresh peripheral blood. Trizol reagent was used to extract total RNA, and RNA quality was then checked on an Agilent 2100 Bioanalyzer. The TCR beta CDR3 regions were amplified from RNA transcripts. The TCR CDR3 was subjected to a first round of RT-PCR using the HTBI primer set and the Qiagen OneStep RT-PCR kit. Libraries were constructed in a second round of multiplex PCR, after which size selection and purification were carried out. Sequencing of the libraries was done on an Illumina HiSeq2000 using paired-end 100 bp reads. Per the original workflow: SOAPnuke was used to process the raw data, with reads discarded if the reads contained adapters or uncalled bases, had a mean Phred below 15, or lacked an exact constant-primer or identifier match. COPE v1.2.5 was used to merge high-quality paired reads, and clonotypes were defined as unique nucleotide sequences. MiTCR v1.1 was used to align clonotypes to the IMGT TRBV, TRBD and TRBJ reference segments. The analysis was restricted to V-J combinations with a frequency above 0.0001, which together covered roughly 99% of the repertoires. The TCS score was defined as the ratio of F50 (clonal expansion) to E x V (chaos), calculated using BLOSUM62-based TCRdist between CDR3 peptides within each V-J. Welch's t-statistics and random forest reduced fewer than 600 V-J features to some 14, which were used in a naive Bayes classifier (R e1071). The public reads were quality trimmed at Q25 with fastp and then assembled into clones with MiXCR by TCRdb, keeping productive beta chains. One record per CDR3 amino acid sequence lists the most common genes and DNA. None of the V and J calls come from the authors' own analysis; TCRdb made them. Within this sample are hundreds of thousands of distinct CDR3 sequences, with more than 15% of them counted one time only. Just over 55% of the sample is held by the ten biggest clonotypes.

The germline V gene sets CDR1 to SGHTA and CDR2 to FQGNSA. Trimming at the junction amounts to 4 bases on V and 3 bases on J, and the germline ends lie 7 bases apart. The CDR3 measures 13 amino acids from cysteine to phenylalanine. Only CDR3 DNA remains: 39 bases, in frame from the first base. The rearrangement joined TRBV7-2 to TRBJ1-3; no D gene is confidently identified. The sequenced material came from blood. This clonotype originated in a woman in her sixties or seventies with Graves' ophthalmopathy. The CDR3 region: CASSYDGGNTIYF. The base sequence is TGTGCCAGCAGCTACGACGGTGGAAACACCATATATTTT.